This T cell receptor beta chain was documented in a study of T cells in Graves' hyperthyroidism and ophthalmopathy. This clonotype was seen ten or more times. Trimming removed 5 bases from V and 1 base from J; junction bases left unmatched: 3. Germline values: CDR1 LGHNA, CDR2 YSLEER. The length of the CDR3 is 14 residues. Template material for amplifying TCR beta CDR3 regions consisted of RNA transcripts. Using the HTBI primer set, a first-round RT-PCR was run on the TCR CDR3. TCRdb itself ran the multiplex PCR reads through MiXCR, one entry per CDR3 protein. The table shows around 580,000 distinct CDR3 sequences, with 46% occurring only once.

The sample comprised peripheral blood or thyroid tissue (not recorded which). The sequence was collected from a young woman with Graves' hyperthyroidism. This chain joins TRBV4-3 and TRBJ1-2, with 8 bases fitting TRBD1. The DNA for the CDR3 is TGCGCCAGCAGCGACAGGGGCTTTAACTATGGCTACACCTTC. Residues: CASSDRGFNYGYTF.